These T cell receptor beta chains were read from a single sample in a study of spatial heterogeneity in lung cancer. TCRdb reprocessed the 5' RACE reads via MiXCR and lists one record per CDR3 protein. The repertoire includes around 20,000 distinct CDR3 sequences, 7% of them detected once, and about 20% sits in the top ten. Sequencing used lung tumor tissue, obtained at surgery. These receptors were obtained from a female donor with early-stage non-small cell lung cancer. Both conserved end residues are trimmed from each CDR3.

CDR3 | J | V | length
ASSPTSGGIGSQY | TRBJ2-5 | TRBV2 | 13
SAEPDRVEPQH | TRBJ1-5 | TRBV20-1 | 11
ASSERGQSETQY | TRBJ2-5 | TRBV3-1 | 12
ASSLGHNTEAF | TRBJ1-1 | TRBV7-2 | 11
SVAGGQETQY | TRBJ2-5 | TRBV29-1 | 10
ATKRGSFQETQY | TRBJ2-5 | TRBV27 | 12
ASSVVGNTEAF | TRBJ1-1 | TRBV7-3 | 11
SANSGYTDTQY | TRBJ2-3 | TRBV20-1 | 11
ASGPGAEAF | TRBJ1-1 | TRBV12-3/TRBV12-4 | 9
ASSHREGTEAF | TRBJ1-1 | TRBV27 | 11
AIRLGQDYEQY | TRBJ2-7 | TRBV10-3 | 11
ASSPWGGVSETQY | TRBJ2-5 | TRBV7-2 | 13
ASSPGVYYGYT | TRBJ1-2 | TRBV6-5 | 11
ASSTWGQGIDTQY | TRBJ2-3 | TRBV7-6 | 13
ATSDLGDRTSPDTQY | TRBJ2-3 | TRBV24-1 | 15
ATSRGETQY | TRBJ2-5 | TRBV15 | 9
ASTLSPQVNSPLH | TRBJ1-6 | TRBV5-6 | 13
SVDLGTSRMKEQF | TRBJ2-1 | TRBV29-1 | 13
ASSSGDHGYT | TRBJ1-2 | TRBV12-3/TRBV12-4 | 10
ASSPDLQGNYGYT | TRBJ1-2 | TRBV18 | 13
ASSPGPRETQY | TRBJ2-5 | TRBV5-1 | 11
ASSSSPYEQY | TRBJ2-7 | TRBV19 | 10
ASSFWGSELF | TRBJ1-4 | TRBV5-1 | 10
ATSSLEGEAGELF | TRBJ2-2 | TRBV15 | 13
ASSLGVQVGNTGELF | TRBJ2-2 | TRBV5-1 | 15
ASSSNSPLH | TRBJ1-6 | TRBV28 | 9
ASSFSVAEQY | TRBJ2-7 | TRBV7-8 | 10
ASSLEGGSGETQY | TRBJ2-5 | TRBV5-1 | 13
SAKGLAGVEQY | TRBJ2-7 | TRBV20-1 | 11
ASSTLQGNTEAF | TRBJ1-1 | TRBV19 | 12
ASSPDRGRPNEQF | TRBJ2-1 | TRBV5-6 | 13
ASSLVANTGELF | TRBJ2-2 | TRBV7-3 | 12
AISEGVLVGSYGYT | TRBJ1-2 | TRBV10-3 | 14
ASSQKAGENSPLH | TRBJ1-6 | TRBV3-1 | 13
ASSNGEVYNSPLH | TRBJ1-6 | TRBV7-6 | 13
ASSLAGSLDPLRTDTQY | TRBJ2-3 | TRBV7-6 | 17
ASSPVGGLSGYT | TRBJ1-2 | TRBV12-3/TRBV12-4 | 12
SVGSRQVGDTQY | TRBJ2-3 | TRBV29-1 | 12
ASSFPQGPPGPQH | TRBJ1-5 | TRBV6-2/TRBV6-3 | 13
ASSDSPSSGGFQETQY | TRBJ2-5 | TRBV9 | 16
ASSLSLTGELF | TRBJ2-2 | TRBV12-3/TRBV12-4 | 11
ASSPGEGFKNYEQY | TRBJ2-7 | TRBV5-4 | 14
ASSAYNEQF | TRBJ2-1 | TRBV2 | 9